This T cell receptor beta chain originates from a study of T cell changes during pregnancy in multiple sclerosis. TCRdb keeps only in-frame clones here, not all; method: immunoSEQ multiplex PCR. The sample consists of about 40,000 clones, 91% of them appearing once. From germline, CDR1 is SQVTM and CDR2 ANQGSEA. The CDR3 runs to 13 residues. This clonotype was obtained from a female donor with multiple sclerosis, enrolled in a pregnancy study. Sample: CD8+ T cells from peripheral blood mononuclear cells, taken before pregnancy. V usage is TRBV29-1 and J usage is TRBJ2-7, with TRBD1 matching 9 bases. CDR3 in amino acids: CSAEDRGSYEQYF. The CDR3 bases are TGCAGTGCTGAGGACAGGGGCTCCTACGAGCAGTACTTC.